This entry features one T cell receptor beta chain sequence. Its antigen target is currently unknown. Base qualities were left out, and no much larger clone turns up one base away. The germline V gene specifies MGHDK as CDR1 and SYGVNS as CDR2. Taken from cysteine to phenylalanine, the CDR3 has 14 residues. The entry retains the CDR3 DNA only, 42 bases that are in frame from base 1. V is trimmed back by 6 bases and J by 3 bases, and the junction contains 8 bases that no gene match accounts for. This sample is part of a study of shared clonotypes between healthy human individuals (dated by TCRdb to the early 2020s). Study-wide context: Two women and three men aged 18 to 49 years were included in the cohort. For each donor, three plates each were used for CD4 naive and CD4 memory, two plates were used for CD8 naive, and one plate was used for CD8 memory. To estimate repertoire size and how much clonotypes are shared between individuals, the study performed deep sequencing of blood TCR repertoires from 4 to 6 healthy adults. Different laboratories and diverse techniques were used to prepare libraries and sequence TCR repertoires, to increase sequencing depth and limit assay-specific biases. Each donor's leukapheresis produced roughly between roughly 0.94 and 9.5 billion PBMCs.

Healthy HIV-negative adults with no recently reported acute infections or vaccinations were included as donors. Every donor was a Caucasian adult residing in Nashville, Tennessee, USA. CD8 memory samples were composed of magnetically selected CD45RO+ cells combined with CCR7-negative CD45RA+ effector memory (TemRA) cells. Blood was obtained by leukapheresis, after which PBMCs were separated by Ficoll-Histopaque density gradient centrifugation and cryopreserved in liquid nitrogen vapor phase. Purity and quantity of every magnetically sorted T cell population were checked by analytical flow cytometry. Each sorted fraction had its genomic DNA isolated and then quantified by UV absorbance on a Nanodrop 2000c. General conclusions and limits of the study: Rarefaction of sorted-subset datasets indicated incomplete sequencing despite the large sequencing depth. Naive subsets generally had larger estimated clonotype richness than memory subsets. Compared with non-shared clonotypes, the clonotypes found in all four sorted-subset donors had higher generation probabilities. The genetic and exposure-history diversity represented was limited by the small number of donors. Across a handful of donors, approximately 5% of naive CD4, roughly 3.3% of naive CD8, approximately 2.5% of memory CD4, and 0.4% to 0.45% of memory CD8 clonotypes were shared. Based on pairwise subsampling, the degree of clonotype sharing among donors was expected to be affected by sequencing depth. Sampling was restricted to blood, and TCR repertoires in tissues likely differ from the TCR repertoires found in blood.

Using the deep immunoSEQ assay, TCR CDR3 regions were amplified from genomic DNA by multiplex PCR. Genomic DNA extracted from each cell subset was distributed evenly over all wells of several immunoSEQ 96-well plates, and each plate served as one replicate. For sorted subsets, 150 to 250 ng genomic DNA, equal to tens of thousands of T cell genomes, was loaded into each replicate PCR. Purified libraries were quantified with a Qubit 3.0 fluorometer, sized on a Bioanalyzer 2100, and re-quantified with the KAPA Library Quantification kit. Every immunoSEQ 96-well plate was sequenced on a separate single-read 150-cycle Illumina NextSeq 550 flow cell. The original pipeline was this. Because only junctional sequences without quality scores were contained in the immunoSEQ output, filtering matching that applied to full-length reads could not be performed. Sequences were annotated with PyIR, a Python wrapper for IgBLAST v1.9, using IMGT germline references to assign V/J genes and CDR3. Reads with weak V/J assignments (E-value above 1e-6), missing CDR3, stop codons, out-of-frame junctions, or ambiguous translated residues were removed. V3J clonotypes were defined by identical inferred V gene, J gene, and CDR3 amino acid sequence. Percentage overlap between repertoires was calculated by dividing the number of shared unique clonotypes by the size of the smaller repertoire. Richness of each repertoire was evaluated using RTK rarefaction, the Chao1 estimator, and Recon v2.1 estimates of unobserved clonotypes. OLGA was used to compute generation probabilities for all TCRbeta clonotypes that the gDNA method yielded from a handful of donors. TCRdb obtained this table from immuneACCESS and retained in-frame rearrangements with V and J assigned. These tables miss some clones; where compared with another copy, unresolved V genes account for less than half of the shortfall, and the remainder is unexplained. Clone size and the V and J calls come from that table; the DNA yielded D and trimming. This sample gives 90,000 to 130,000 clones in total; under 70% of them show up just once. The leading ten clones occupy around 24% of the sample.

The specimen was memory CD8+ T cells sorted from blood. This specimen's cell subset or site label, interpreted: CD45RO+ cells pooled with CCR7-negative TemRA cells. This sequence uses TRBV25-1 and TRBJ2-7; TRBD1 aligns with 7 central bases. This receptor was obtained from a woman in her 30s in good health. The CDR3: CASSSGTDDYEQYF. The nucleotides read TGTGCCAGCAGCTCCGGGACAGACGACTACGAGCAGTACTTC.